A selection of T cell receptor beta chains follows, all from one sample in a study of blood T cell repertoires in COVID-19. Clones were sequenced by immunoSEQ multiplex PCR, and TCRdb holds only the in-frame ones, with some missing. This table holds about 200,000 clones, more than 80% found once. The sequencing sample was made of peripheral blood. These receptors all stem from an elderly woman with acute or convalescent COVID-19. Each CDR3 is given with its conserved first and last residue. The D gene is left open where the match is weak. For some rows the clone size is stated as once, few or many, or as a class when expanded; others skip it.

abundance,d_gene,v_gene,j_gene,CDR3aa,CDR3nt
-,TRBD1,TRBV11-2,TRBJ1-1,CASSLERLQGGTEAFF,TGTGCCAGCAGCTTAGAAAGGTTGCAGGGGGGCACTGAAGCTTTCTTT
-,TRBD1,TRBV5-4,TRBJ1-2,CASSLDRGKLANYGYTF,TGTGCCAGCAGCTTGGACAGGGGGAAATTAGCTAACTATGGCTACACCTTC
-,-,TRBV28,TRBJ1-5,CASSGQISPGNQPQHF,TGTGCCAGCAGCGGACAGATCAGCCCAGGCAATCAGCCCCAGCATTTT
-,TRBD1,TRBV3-1/TRBV3-2,TRBJ1-2,CASSLRQGINYGYTF,TGTGCCAGCAGCCTCCGACAGGGGATTAACTATGGCTACACCTTC
once,-,TRBV27,TRBJ1-2,CASMGALNYGYTF,TGTGCCAGCATGGGAGCCCTAAACTATGGCTACACCTTC
-,-,TRBV5-1,TRBJ2-2,CASTVREVLNTGELFF,TGCGCCAGCACGGTCAGGGAGGTCCTTAACACCGGGGAGCTGTTTTTT
-,TRBD2,TRBV5-1,TRBJ2-7,CASSLGDREANEQYF,TGCGCCAGCAGCTTGGGGGACCGGGAGGCAAACGAGCAGTACTTC
-,TRBD1,TRBV10-2,TRBJ1-1,CAGVDRPNTEAFF,TGCGCCGGCGTGGACAGGCCGAACACTGAAGCTTTCTTT
-,-,TRBV7-2,TRBJ1-1,CASSPLGSMNTEAFF,TGTGCCAGCAGCCCGCTCGGGTCTATGAACACTGAAGCTTTCTTT
-,-,TRBV6-5,TRBJ1-3,CASRSTGSGNTIYF,TGTGCCAGCAGATCTACAGGGTCTGGAAACACCATATATTTT
-,-,TRBV9,TRBJ2-1,CASTPAGTSSNEQFF,TGTGCCAGCACCCCCGCCGGGACTTCTTCCAATGAGCAGTTCTTC